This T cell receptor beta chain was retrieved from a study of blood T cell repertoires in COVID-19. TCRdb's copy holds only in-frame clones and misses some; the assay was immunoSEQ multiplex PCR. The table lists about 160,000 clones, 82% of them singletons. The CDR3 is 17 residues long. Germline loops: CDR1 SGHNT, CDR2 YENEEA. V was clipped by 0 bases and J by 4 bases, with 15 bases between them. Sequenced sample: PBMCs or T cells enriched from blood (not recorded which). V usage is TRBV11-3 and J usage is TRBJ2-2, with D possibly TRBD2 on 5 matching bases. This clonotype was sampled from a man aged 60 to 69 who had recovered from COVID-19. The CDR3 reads CASSLDRGNIPTGELFF. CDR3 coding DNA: TGTGCCAGCAGCTTAGATCGAGGGAACATCCCCACCGGGGAGCTGTTTTTT.